One sample yielded the 6 T cell receptor beta chains listed below, sequenced in a study of T cells in Graves' hyperthyroidism and ophthalmopathy. Amplification targeted TCR beta CDR3 regions from RNA transcripts. Using the HTBI primer set, a first-round RT-PCR was run on the TCR CDR3. Via MiXCR, TCRdb re-called the multiplex PCR reads, giving one row per CDR3 protein. Among approximately 490,000 distinct CDR3 sequences listed, about 22% were seen once. Sequencing was carried out using blood. The receptor source for this set is a woman in her sixties or seventies with Graves' ophthalmopathy.

This clonotype was observed a few times. In DNA, the CDR3 is TGTGCCAGCAGCTACCGACAGACCTATAATTCACCCCTCCACTTT. It encodes CASSYRQTYNSPLHF. This chain uses TRBV7-2 with TRBJ1-6; D might be TRBD1 (5 bases). CDR1 is SGHTA and CDR2 is FQGNSA in the germline V gene. With 4 bases removed from V and 2 bases from J, the gap between germline ends came to 9 bases. This CDR3 is 15 amino acids long.

The genes are TRBV5-8 and TRBJ1-5; the match to TRBD1 covers 7 bases. CDR1 is SGHTS, CDR2 YDEGEE, per germline. The length of the CDR3 is 16 residues. J gave up 1 base and V 2 bases, and 6 bases lay outside the gene matches. DNA for the CDR3: TGTGCCAGCAGCTTTTCAGGGGGTTACAGCAATCAGCCCCAGCATTTT. Translation: CASSFSGGYSNQPQHF.

This chain joins TRBV5-6 and TRBJ2-7, with D possibly TRBD2 on 6 matching bases. V dropped 0 bases and J dropped 6 bases, with 13 bases sitting between them. The CDR3 extends over 14 amino acids. Germline V CDR1 and CDR2: SGHDT, YYEEEE. This CDR3 reads CASSLGLGSLEQYF. In DNA form, the CDR3 reads TGTGCCAGCAGCTTGGGACTAGGTTCTCTCGAGCAGTACTTC.

V and J are TRBV18 and TRBJ2-3; possibly TRBD1 for D (5 bases). The V end was cut by 0 bases, the J end by 2 bases, with 12 bases between. Germline CDR1 and CDR2: KGHSH and LQKENI. This CDR3 spans 16 amino acids. CDR3: CASSPPNRLTTDTQYF. The CDR3 nucleotides read TGTGCCAGCTCACCACCCAACAGGTTAACCACAGATACGCAGTATTTT.

On this clonotype itself: Relative to the germline gene, one junction end is altered; a read error may explain this. This chain links TRBV30 with TRBJ1-5; TRBD1 matches 8 bases. This CDR3 is built from 15 residues. Germline CDR1 reads GTSNPN; CDR2 reads SVGIG (reference sequence). DNA of the CDR3: TGTGCCCGGAGTGTAAAGGACAGGGTAAATCAGCCCCAGCATTTT. Its protein product is CARSVKDRVNQPQHF.

This chain uses TRBV10-3 with TRBJ2-1; D gene unclear. CDR3 length: 15 amino acids. The V end was cut by 4 bases, the J end by 2 bases, with 12 bases between. Germline CDR1 reads ENHRY; CDR2 reads SYGVKD. Here the CDR3 reads CAISGTQRAYNEQFF. The CDR3 nucleotides read TGTGCCATCAGTGGGACCCAAAGAGCCTACAATGAGCAGTTCTTC.